This note documents a single T cell receptor beta chain sequence. The participants were between about 18 and 100 years old and came from about two dozen US areas. Cohort 3 donors were reported recovered after two negative PCRs, clearance, or symptom resolution. These data belong to a study of blood T cell repertoires in COVID-19. The V end was cut by 0 bases, the J end by 8 bases, with 12 bases between. The germline gives CDR1 SGHDT, CDR2 YYEEEE. This CDR3 spans 14 amino acids. Generated by immunoSEQ multiplex PCR, the TCRdb table keeps only in-frame clones and is missing some. The table shows fewer than 500,000 clones, with around 90% occurring only once.

The rearrangement uses TRBV5-6 and TRBJ1-3; D is uncertain. Sequencing input: PBMCs or T cells enriched from blood (not recorded which). The origin of this receptor is a woman aged 18-29 years who had recovered from COVID-19. As DNA, the CDR3 is TGTGCCAGCAGCTTGGTGGGGAGCCCGGACACCATATATTTT. This gives the protein CASSLVGSPDTIYF.